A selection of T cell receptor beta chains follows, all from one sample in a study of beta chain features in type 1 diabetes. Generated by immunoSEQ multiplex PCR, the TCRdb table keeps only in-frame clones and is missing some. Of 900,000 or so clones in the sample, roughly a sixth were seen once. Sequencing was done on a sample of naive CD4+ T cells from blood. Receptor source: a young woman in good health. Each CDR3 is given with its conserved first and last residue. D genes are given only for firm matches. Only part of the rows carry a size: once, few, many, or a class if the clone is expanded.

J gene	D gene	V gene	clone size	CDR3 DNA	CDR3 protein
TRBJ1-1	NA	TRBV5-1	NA	TGCGCCAGCAGATTATCGAACACTGAAGCTTTCTTT	CASRLSNTEAFF
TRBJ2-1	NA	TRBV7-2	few	TGTGCCAGCAGCTTAATTAGCGGAGTGGAGAATGAGCAGTTCTTC	CASSLISGVENEQFF
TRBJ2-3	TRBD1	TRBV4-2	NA	TGTGCCAGCAGCCCACGACAGGGGCTGGCAGATACGCAGTATTTT	CASSPRQGLADTQYF
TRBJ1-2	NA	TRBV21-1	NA	TGTGCCAGCAGCAAGTCCCTTACAGGGGACTATGGCTACACCTTC	CASSKSLTGDYGYTF
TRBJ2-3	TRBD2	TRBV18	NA	TGTGCCAGCTCACCCGCGGGAGTACGAACAGATACGCAGTATTTT	CASSPAGVRTDTQYF
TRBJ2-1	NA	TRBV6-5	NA	TGTGCCAGCAGTTATAGGGGGGACCCGTTGCTCTTC	CASSYRGDPLLF
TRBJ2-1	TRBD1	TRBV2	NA	TGTGCCAGCTTACCAGACAGGGCCAATGAGCAGTTCTTC	CASLPDRANEQFF
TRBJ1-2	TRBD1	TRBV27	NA	TGTGCCAGCAGTTCCCTCGGGGACAGGGTATTTGGCTACACCTTC	CASSSLGDRVFGYTF
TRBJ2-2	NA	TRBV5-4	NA	TGTGCCAGCAGCCGAAGTAACACCGGGGAGCTGTTTTTT	CASSRSNTGELFF
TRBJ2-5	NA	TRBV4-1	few	TGCGCCAGCAGCCAAGATCCTCCGGGGTACCAAGAGACCCAGTACTTC	CASSQDPPGYQETQYF
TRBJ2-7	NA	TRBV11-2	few	TGTGCCAGCAGCTTAAGTCACAGCGCCGTCTACGAGCAGTACTTC	CASSLSHSAVYEQYF
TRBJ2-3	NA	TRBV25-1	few	TGTGCCAGCAGTCGGGGACGCCAGACGTCCGCAGATACGCAGTATTTT	CASSRGRQTSADTQYF
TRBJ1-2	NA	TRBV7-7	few	TGTGCTAGCAGCTGGTCCGAATATGGCTACACCTTC	CASSWSEYGYTF
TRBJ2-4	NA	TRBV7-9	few	TGTGCCAGCAGCTCGGACAGCTTTTCCAAAAACATTCAGTACTTC	CASSSDSFSKNIQYF
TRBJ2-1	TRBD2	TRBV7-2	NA	TGTGCCAGCAGCCCCTCGGGCGGGAGGGCCAGAGATGAGCAGTTCTTC	CASSPSGGRARDEQFF
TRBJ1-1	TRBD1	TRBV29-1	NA	TGCAGCGTTGGAGGACAGGGCTTCACTGAAGCTTTCTTT	CSVGGQGFTEAFF
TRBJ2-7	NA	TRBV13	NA	TGTGCCAGCAGCTTATACCAAGATTACGAGCAGTACTTC	CASSLYQDYEQYF
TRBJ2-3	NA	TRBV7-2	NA	TGTGCCAGCAGCTTAGTGGCCGGGGCTAGCACAGATACGCAGTATTTT	CASSLVAGASTDTQYF
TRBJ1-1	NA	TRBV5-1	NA	TGCGCCAGCAGCTTGGCCGGAACAGATCGTATTGAAGCTTTCTTT	CASSLAGTDRIEAFF
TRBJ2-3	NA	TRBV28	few	TGTGCCAGCAGTTCACCCGGGACAACGCGTACAGATACGCAGTATTTT	CASSSPGTTRTDTQYF
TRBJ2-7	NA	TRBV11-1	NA	TGTGCCAGCAGCCCCAGGGAAGTCTACGAGCAGTACTTC	CASSPREVYEQYF
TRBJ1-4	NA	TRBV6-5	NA	TGTGCCAGCAGTTACTCGGGCAGGGCGGAAAAACTGTTTTTT	CASSYSGRAEKLFF
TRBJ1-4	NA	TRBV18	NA	TGTGCCAGCTCACCGAATAATGAAAAACTGTTTTTT	CASSPNNEKLFF
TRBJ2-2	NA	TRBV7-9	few	TGTGCCAGCAGCCGGGAGTCAGGGGAGCTGTTTTTT	CASSRESGELFF
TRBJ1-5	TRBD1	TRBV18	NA	TGTGCCAGCTCGCCGGGACAGAGAAATCAGCCCCAGCATTTT	CASSPGQRNQPQHF
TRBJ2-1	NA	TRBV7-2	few	TGTGCCAGCAGCCCCCCGCCCTGGGGTGAGCAGTTCTTC	CASSPPPWGEQFF
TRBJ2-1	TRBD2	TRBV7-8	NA	TGTGCCAGCAGCTTAGACGGGAGGGCCCATGAGCAGTTCTTC	CASSLDGRAHEQFF
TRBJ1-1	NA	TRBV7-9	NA	TGTGCCAGCAGCTTATTCCGCCTTTTAACAGGCCTGAACACTGAAGCTTTCTTT	CASSLFRLLTGLNTEAFF
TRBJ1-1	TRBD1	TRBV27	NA	TGTGCCAGCAGTCCGGACAGGCCGAACACTGAAGCTTTCTTT	CASSPDRPNTEAFF
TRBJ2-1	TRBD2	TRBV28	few	TGTGCCAGCAGTTCCCTAGCGGGAGGGCCGGGTGAGCAGTTCTTC	CASSSLAGGPGEQFF
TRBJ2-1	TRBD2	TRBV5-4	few	TGTGCCAGCAGTCTAGCGGGAGTGGCTGAGCAGTTCTTC	CASSLAGVAEQFF
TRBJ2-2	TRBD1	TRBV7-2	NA	TGTGCCAGCAGCATGCCGACAGGGGGTCACGGGGAGCTGTTTTTT	CASSMPTGGHGELFF
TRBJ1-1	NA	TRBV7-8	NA	TGTGCCAGCAGCTTATTTTTGGCAGGGGAGGTTGTCACTGAAGCTTTCTTT	CASSLFLAGEVVTEAFF
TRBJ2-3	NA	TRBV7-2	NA	TGTGCCAGCAGCCGAGGTTCTGGACCAAGCACAGATACGCAGTATTTT	CASSRGSGPSTDTQYF
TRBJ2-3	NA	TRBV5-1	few	TGCGCCAGCAGCTTGGACACGGGCCCAGATACGCAGTATTTT	CASSLDTGPDTQYF
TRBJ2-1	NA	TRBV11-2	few	TGTGCCAGCAGCTTACCCCGGGGCGGGACCGTGCAGTATGAGCAGTTCTTC	CASSLPRGGTVQYEQFF
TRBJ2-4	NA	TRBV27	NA	TGTGCCAGCGGGGGCTTAGCCAAAAACATTCAGTACTTC	CASGGLAKNIQYF
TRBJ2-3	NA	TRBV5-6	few	TGTGCCAGCAGCTCAGGGGTAATAATCACAGATACGCAGTATTTT	CASSSGVIITDTQYF
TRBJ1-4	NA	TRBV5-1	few	TGCGCCAGCAGCTTGCTTCCGGGGGCGGCCTTTGCAACTAATGAAAAACTGTTTTTT	CASSLLPGAAFATNEKLFF
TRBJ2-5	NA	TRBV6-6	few	TGTGCCAGTTTAAAGGGGGAGACCCAGTACTTC	CASLKGETQYF
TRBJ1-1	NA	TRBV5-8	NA	TGTGCCAGTCACCGGGACACCGGTAGCGCTGAAGCTTTCTTT	CASHRDTGSAEAFF
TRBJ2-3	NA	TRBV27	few	TGTGCCACCCAGAGGCTAGCCCCCACAGATACGCAGTATTTT	CATQRLAPTDTQYF
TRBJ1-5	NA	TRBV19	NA	TGTGCCAGTAGTGACGTTAGCAATCAGCCCCAGCATTTT	CASSDVSNQPQHF
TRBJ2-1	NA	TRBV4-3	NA	TGCGCCAGCAGCCAAGAGTTAGCGGACAACAATGAGCAGTTCTTC	CASSQELADNNEQFF
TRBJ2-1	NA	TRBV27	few	TGTGCCAGCAGTTTAAGACAGAACAACAATGAGCAGTTCTTC	CASSLRQNNNEQFF
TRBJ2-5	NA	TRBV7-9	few	TGTGCCAGCAGCTTAGAGGCAAGGCAGTACTTC	CASSLEARQYF
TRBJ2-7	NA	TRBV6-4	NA	TGTGCCAGCAGTGGGAGGGGATGGACCTACGAGCAGTACTTC	CASSGRGWTYEQYF
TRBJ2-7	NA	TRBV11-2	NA	TGTGCCAGCAGCCAGGTTAGAGGGAGCTCCTACGAGCAGTACTTC	CASSQVRGSSYEQYF
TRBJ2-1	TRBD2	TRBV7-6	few	TGTGCCAGCAGCTTCTGGACTAGCGGGAGAGTGAATGAGCAGTTCTTC	CASSFWTSGRVNEQFF
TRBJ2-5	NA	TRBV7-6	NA	TGTGCCAGCAGCTTAGTAGCGCAGGAGACCCAGTACTTC	CASSLVAQETQYF
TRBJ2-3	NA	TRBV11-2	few	TGTGCCAGCAGCTTTGGGGGAAGCCCATTCACAGATACGCAGTATTTT	CASSFGGSPFTDTQYF
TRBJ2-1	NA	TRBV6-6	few	TGTGCCAGCAGTATTACCGGGACTCCCAATGAGCAGTTCTTC	CASSITGTPNEQFF
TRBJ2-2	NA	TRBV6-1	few	TGTGCCAGCAGTGAATCGAGGGGGGCGAACACCGGGGAGCTGTTTTTT	CASSESRGANTGELFF
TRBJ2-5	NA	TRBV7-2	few	TGTGCCAGCAGCTTGTGGCGGGACCTTGGGGAGACCCAGTACTTC	CASSLWRDLGETQYF
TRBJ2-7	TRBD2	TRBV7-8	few	TGTGCCAGCAGCTTAGTTGGACTAGCCTACGAGCAGTACTTC	CASSLVGLAYEQYF
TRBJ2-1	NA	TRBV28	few	TGTGCCAGCAGTTTAATAGACAGGTCCGGTGAGCAGTTCTTC	CASSLIDRSGEQFF
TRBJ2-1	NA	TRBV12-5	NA	TGTGCTAGTGGTTTATGGACATCTGAGCAGTTCTTC	CASGLWTSEQFF
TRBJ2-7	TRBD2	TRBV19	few	TGTGCCAGTAAAACTAGGGCTAGCGGGACTTACGAGCAGTACTTC	CASKTRASGTYEQYF
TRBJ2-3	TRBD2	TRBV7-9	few	TGTGCCAGCAGCACAAAACCCGGGACTAGATTTGCAGATACGCAGTATTTT	CASSTKPGTRFADTQYF
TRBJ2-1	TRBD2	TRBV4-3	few	TGCGCCAGCAGCCAAGGAACTAGCGGGAGGGTTCCGATCTTC	CASSQGTSGRVPIF